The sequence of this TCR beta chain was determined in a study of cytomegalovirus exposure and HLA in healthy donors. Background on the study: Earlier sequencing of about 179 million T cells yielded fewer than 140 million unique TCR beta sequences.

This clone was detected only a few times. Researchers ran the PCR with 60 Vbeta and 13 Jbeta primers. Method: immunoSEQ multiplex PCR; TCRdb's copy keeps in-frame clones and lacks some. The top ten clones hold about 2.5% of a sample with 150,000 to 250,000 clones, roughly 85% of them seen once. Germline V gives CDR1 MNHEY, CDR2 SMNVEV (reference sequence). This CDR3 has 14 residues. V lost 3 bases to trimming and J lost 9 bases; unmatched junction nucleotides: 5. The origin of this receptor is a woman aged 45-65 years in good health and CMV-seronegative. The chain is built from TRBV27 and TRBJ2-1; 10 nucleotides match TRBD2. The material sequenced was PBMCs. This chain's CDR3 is CASSFLAGVAEQFF. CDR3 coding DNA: TGTGCCAGCAGTTTCCTAGCGGGAGTTGCTGAGCAGTTCTTC.